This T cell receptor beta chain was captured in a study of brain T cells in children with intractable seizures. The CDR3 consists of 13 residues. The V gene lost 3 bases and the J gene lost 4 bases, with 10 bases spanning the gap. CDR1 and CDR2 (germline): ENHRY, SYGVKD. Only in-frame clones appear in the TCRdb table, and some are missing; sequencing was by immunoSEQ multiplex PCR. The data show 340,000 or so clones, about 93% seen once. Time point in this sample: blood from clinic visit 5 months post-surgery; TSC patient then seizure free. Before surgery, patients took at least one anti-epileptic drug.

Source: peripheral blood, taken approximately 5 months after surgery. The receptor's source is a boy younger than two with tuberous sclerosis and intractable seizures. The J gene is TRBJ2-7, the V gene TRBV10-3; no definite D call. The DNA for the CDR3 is TGTGCCATCAGTGATGGTAGGCCTTACGAGCAGTACTTC. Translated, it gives CAISDGRPYEQYF.